This T cell receptor beta chain was recovered during a study of blood T cell repertoires in COVID-19. Study-wide context: COVID-19 samples collected from the United States, Italy and Spain covered acute and convalescent phases.

Seattle participants joined during active infection and were tracked over time. The ends were cut back, 0 bases at V and 11 bases at J, with 10 bases in the middle. Germline V lookup: CDR1 MNHEY, CDR2 SMNVEV (reference sequence). This CDR3 comprises 13 residues. TCRdb keeps only in-frame clones here, not all; method: immunoSEQ multiplex PCR. The sample lists roughly 180,000 clones, roughly 85% occurring once. The chain carries TRBV27 and TRBJ1-4; D may be TRBD1 (5 bases). The TCR sequence derives from a woman in her forties or fifties with COVID-19, enrolled during active disease. Sequencing was done on a sample of peripheral blood. CDR3 in DNA: TGTGCCAGCAGTTTATCCCCAGGGCAGAAACTGTTTTTT. This sequence encodes CASSLSPGQKLFF.